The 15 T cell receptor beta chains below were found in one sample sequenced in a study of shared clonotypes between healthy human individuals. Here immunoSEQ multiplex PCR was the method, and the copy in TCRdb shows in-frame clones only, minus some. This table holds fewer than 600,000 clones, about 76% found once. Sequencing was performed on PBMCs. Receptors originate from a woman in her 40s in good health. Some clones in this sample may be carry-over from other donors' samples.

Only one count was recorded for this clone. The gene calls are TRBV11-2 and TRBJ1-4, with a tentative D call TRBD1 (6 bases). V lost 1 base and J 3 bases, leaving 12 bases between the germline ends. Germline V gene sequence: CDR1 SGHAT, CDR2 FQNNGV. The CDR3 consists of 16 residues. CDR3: CASSLGWGAANEKLFF. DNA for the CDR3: TGTGCCAGCAGCTTAGGATGGGGGGCCGCTAATGAAAAACTGTTTTTT.

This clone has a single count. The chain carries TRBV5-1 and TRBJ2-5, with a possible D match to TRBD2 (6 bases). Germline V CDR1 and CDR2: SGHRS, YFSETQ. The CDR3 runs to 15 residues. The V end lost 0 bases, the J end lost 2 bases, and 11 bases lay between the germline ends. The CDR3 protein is CASSLGLRGQETQYF. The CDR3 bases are TGCGCCAGCAGCTTGGGGCTACGGGGGCAAGAGACCCAGTACTTC.

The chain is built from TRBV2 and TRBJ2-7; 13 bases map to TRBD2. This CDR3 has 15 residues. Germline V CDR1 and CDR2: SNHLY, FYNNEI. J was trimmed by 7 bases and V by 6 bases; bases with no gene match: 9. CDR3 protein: CASRRTSGSSGEQYF. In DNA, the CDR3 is TGTGCCAGCAGAAGGACTAGCGGGAGTTCGGGAGAGCAGTACTTC.

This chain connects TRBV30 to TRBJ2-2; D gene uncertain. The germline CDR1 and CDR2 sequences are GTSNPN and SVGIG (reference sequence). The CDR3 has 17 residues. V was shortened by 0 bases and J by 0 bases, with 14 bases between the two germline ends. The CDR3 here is CAWSVPHGASNTGELFF. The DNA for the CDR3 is TGTGCCTGGAGTGTACCCCACGGTGCATCGAACACCGGGGAGCTGTTTTTT.

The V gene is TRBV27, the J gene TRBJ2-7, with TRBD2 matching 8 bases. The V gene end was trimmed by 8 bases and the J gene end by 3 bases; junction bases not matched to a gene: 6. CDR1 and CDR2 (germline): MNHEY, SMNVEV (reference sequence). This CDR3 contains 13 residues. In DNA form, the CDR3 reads TGTGCCAGCGGCTCCCTAGCGGGCTACGAGCAGTACTTC. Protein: CASGSLAGYEQYF.

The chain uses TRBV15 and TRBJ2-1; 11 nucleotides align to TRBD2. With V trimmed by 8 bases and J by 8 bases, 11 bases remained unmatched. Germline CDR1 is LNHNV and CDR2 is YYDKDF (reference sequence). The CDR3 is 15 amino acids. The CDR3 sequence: CATQPGLADFYEQFF. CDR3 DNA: TGTGCCACCCAACCGGGACTAGCGGATTTCTATGAGCAGTTCTTC.

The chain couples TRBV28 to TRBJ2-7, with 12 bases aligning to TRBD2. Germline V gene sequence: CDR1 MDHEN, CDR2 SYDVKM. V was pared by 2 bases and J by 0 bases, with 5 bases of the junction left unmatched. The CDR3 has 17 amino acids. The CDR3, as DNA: TGTGCCAGCAGTTTACTTACGACTAGCGGGAGCTCCTACGAGCAGTACTTC. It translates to CASSLLTTSGSSYEQYF.

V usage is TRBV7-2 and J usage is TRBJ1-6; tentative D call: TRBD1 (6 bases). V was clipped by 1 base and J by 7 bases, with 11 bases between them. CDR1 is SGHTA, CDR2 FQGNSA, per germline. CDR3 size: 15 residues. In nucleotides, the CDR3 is TGTGCCAGCAGCTTAGGTCCAGGGGAGAATTCACCCCTCCACTTT. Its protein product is CASSLGPGENSPLHF. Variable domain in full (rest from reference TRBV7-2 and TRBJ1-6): GAGVSQSPSNKVTEKGKDVELRCDPISGHTALYWYRQSLGQGLEFLIYFQGNSAPDKSGLPSDRFSAERTGGSVSTLTIQRTQQEDSAVYLCASSLGPGENSPLHFGNGTRLTVT.

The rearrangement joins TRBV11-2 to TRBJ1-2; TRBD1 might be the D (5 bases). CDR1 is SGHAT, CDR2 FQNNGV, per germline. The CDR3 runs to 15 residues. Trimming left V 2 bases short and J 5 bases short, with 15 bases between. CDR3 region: CASSLSEGNGYGYTF. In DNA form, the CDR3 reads TGTGCCAGCAGCTTATCCGAGGGGAATGGGTATGGCTACACCTTC.

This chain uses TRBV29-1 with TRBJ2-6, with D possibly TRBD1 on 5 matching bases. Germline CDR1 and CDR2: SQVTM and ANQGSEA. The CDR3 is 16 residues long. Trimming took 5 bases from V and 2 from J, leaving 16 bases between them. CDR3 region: CSVLRTRAPGANVLTF. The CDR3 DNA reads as TGCAGCGTTCTGCGCACCAGGGCCCCTGGGGCCAACGTCCTGACTTTC.

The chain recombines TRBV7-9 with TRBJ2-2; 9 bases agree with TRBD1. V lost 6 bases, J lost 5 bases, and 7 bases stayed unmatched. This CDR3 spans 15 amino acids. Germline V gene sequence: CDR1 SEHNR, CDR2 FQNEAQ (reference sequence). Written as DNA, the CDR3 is TGTGCCAGCAGGCAACAGGGGGCGCTTACCGGGGAGCTGTTTTTT. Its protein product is CASRQQGALTGELFF.

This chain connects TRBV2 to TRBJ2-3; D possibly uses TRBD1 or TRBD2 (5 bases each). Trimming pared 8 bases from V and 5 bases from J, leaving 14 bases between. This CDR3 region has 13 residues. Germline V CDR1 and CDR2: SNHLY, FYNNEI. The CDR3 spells CASSGQLLDTQYF. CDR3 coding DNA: TGTGCCAGCTCGGGGCAGCTATTAGATACGCAGTATTTT.

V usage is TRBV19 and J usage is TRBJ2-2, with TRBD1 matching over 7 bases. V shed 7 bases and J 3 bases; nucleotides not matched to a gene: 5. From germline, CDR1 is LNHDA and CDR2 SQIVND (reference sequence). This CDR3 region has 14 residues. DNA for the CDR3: TGTGCCAGTAAATATGGGACAGACACCGGGGAGCTGTTTTTT. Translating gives CASKYGTDTGELFF.

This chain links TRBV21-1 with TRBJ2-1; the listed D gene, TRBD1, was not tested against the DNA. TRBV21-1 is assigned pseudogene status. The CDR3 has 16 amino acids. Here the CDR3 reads CASSARQDLFYNEQFF. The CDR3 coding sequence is TGTGCCAGCAGCGCCAGACAGGACCTATTTTACAATGAGCAGTTCTTC.

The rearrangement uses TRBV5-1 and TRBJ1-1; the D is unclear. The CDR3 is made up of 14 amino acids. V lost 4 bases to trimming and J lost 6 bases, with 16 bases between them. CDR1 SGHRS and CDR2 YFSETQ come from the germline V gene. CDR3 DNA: TGCGCCAGCAGCCCTCAAGGGAGTTCGGCTGAAGCTTTCTTT. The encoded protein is CASSPQGSSAEAFF.